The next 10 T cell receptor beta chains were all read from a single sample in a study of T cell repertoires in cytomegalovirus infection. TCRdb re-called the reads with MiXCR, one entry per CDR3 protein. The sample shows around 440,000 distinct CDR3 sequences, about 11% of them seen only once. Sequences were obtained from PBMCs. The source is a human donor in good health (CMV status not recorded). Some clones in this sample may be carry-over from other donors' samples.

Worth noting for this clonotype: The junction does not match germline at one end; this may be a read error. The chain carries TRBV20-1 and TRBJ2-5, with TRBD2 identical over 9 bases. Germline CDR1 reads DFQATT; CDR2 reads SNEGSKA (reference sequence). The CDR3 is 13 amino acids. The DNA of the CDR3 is TGCAGTGCTATTAGCGGGAGAAGAGAGATCCAGTACTTC. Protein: CSAISGRREIQYF.

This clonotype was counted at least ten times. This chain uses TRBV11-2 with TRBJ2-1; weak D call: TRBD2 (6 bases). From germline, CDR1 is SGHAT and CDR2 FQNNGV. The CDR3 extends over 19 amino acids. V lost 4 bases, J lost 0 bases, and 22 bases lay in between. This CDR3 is CASSSYKRGGSFSYNEQFF. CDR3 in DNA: TGTGCCAGCAGCTCCTATAAAAGGGGAGGCTCCTTCTCCTACAATGAGCAGTTCTTC.

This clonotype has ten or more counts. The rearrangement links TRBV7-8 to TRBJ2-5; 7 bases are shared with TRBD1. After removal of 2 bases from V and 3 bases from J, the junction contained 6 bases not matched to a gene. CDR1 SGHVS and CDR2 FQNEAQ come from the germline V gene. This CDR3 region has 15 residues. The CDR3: CASSLFAGGEETQYF. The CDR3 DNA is TGTGCCAGCAGCTTATTCGCAGGGGGAGAAGAGACCCAGTACTTC.

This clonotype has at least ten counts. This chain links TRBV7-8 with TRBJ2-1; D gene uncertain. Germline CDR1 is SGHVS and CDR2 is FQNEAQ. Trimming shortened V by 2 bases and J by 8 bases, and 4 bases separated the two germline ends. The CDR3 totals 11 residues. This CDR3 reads CASSLTDEQFF. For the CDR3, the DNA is TGTGCCAGCAGCTTAACCGATGAGCAGTTCTTC.

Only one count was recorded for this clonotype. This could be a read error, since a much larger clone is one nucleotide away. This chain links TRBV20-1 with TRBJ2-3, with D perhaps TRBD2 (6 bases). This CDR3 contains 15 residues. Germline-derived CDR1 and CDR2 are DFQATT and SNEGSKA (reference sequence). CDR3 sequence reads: CSARGLVGRTYTQYF. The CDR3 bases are TGCAGTGCTAGAGGACTAGTGGGACGCACATATACGCAGTATTTT.

DNA of the CDR3: TGTGCCAGCAGCGCGGCCAGCACTGAAGCTTTCTTT. Its protein product is CASSAASTEAFF. This chain connects TRBV9 to TRBJ1-1, with D uncertain. V gave up 3 bases and J gave up 4 bases, with 7 bases separating them. CDR1 and CDR2 from the germline V gene are SGDLS and YYNGEE. The CDR3 spans 12 residues.

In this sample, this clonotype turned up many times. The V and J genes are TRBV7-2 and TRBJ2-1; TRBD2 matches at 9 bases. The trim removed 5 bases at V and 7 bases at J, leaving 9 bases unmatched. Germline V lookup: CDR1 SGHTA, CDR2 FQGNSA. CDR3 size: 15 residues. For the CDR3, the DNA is TGTGCCAGCAGCCCTTCGCGGGAGGGCCTTAATGAGCAGTTCTTC. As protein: CASSPSREGLNEQFF.

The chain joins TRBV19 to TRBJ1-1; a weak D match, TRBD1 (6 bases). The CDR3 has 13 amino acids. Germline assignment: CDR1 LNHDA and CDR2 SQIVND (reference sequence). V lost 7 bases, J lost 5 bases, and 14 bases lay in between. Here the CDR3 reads CASKGGRWTEAFF. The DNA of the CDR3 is TGTGCCAGTAAAGGGGGGCGATGGACTGAAGCTTTCTTT.

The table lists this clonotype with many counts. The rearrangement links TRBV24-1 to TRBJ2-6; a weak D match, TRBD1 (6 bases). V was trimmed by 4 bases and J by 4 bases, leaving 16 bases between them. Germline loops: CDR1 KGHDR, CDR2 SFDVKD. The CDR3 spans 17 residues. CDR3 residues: CATSEQGALGGANVLTF. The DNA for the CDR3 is TGTGCCACCAGTGAACAGGGAGCGCTGGGAGGGGCCAACGTCCTGACTTTC.

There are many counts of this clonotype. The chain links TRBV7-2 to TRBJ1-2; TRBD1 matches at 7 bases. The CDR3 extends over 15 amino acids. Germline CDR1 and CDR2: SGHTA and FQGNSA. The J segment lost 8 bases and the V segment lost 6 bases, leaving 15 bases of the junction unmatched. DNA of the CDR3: TGTGCCAGCAGACTCGCCTGGGACAGTCGCGAGGGCTACACCTTC. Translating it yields CASRLAWDSREGYTF.